A single sample is the source of the 24 T cell receptor beta chains below, sequenced in a study of blood T cell repertoires in COVID-19. Method: immunoSEQ multiplex PCR; TCRdb's copy keeps in-frame clones and lacks some. The table records fewer than 250,000 clones, 85% to 90% of them present only once. Source material: PBMCs or T cells enriched from blood (not recorded which). The receptors shown here come from a woman between 50 and 59 years old with acute COVID-19.

V and J are TRBV7-6 and TRBJ2-5, with TRBD2 matching over 12 bases. Germline loops: CDR1 SGHVS, CDR2 FNYEAQ. This CDR3 region has 15 residues. J was trimmed by 5 bases and V by 0 bases; bases with no gene match: 1. CDR3 DNA: TGTGCCAGCAGCTTAGCGCTAGCGGGAGGGGAGACCCAGTACTTC. The encoded protein is CASSLALAGGETQYF. Full variable domain (missing parts from reference TRBV7-6 and TRBJ2-5): GAGVSQSPRYKVTKRGQDVALRCDPISGHVSLYWYRQALGQGPEFLTYFNYEAQQDKSGLPNDRFSAERPEGSISTLTIQRTEQRDSAMYRCASSLALAGGETQYFGPGTRLLVL.

The CDR3 here is CASNQTDYNEQFF. CDR3 nucleotides: TGTGCCAGCAACCAGACAGATTACAATGAGCAGTTCTTC. J is TRBJ2-1 and V is TRBV6-5; D is perhaps TRBD1 (5 bases). Germline-derived CDR1 and CDR2 are MNHEY and SVGAGI. Trimming shortened V by 7 bases and J by 4 bases, and 11 bases separated the two germline ends. The CDR3 consists of 13 residues.

This clone was seen more than once but under ten times. This chain uses TRBV5-1 with TRBJ2-7, with TRBD1 identical over 7 bases. The CDR3 is made up of 14 amino acids. The V gene's germline CDR1 is SGHRS and CDR2 YFSETQ. V lost 2 bases to trimming and J lost 2 bases; unmatched junction nucleotides: 4. The CDR3 is CASSFRDRAYEQYF. The CDR3 DNA reads as TGCGCCAGCAGCTTCCGAGACAGGGCCTACGAGCAGTACTTC. Full variable domain (missing parts from reference TRBV5-1 and TRBJ2-7): KAGVTQTPRYLIKTRGQQVTLSCSPISGHRSVSWYQQTPGQGLQFLFEYFSETQRNKGNFPGRFSGRQFSNSRSEMNVSTLELGDSALYLCASSFRDRAYEQYFGPGTRLTVT.

In regard to this clone: The identical CDR3 is also encoded by other nucleotide sequences in the sample. The chain combines TRBV7-2 with TRBJ2-1; weak D call: TRBD2 (5 bases). CDR1 and CDR2 from the germline V gene are SGHTA and FQGNSA. The CDR3 runs 12 residues. V lost 3 bases to trimming and J lost 7 bases, with 7 bases between them. The CDR3 here is CASSLTGNEQFF. DNA for the CDR3: TGTGCCAGCAGCTTGACGGGGAATGAGCAGTTCTTC.

The sample holds one count of this clone. The chain has TRBV19 and TRBJ1-1; TRBD1 is a possible D gene (6 bases). The V end was cut by 7 bases, the J end by 5 bases, with 20 bases between. The CDR3 length is 15 residues. Germline CDR1 is LNHDA and CDR2 is SQIVND (reference sequence). Here the CDR3 reads CASNLGGRGWTEAFF. The CDR3 coding sequence is TGTGCCAGTAACCTTGGGGGCAGGGGATGGACTGAAGCTTTCTTT.

The rearrangement links TRBV12-3 or TRBV12-4 to TRBJ1-4, with 7 nucleotides matching TRBD1. The CDR3 has 13 residues. The J segment lost 8 bases and the V segment lost 6 bases, leaving 6 bases of the junction unmatched. CDR3 in DNA: TGTGCCAGCAGAGAACAGGGGAGGGAAAAACTGTTTTTT. The encoded protein is CASREQGREKLFF.

The genes are TRBV4-2 and TRBJ2-1; TRBD2 agrees at 10 bases. There are 17 residues in the CDR3. With 0 bases clipped from V and 4 bases from J, the junction kept 6 bases outside the gene matches. CDR1 LGHNA and CDR2 YNFKEQ come from the germline V gene. CDR3 DNA sequence: TGTGCCAGCAGCCAAGAGCCTAGCGGGGGCACATACAATGAGCAGTTCTTC. Encoded protein: CASSQEPSGGTYNEQFF.

This sequence joins TRBV7-2 and TRBJ2-5; the D gene is possibly TRBD1 (6 bases). Per germline, CDR1 SGHTA and CDR2 FQGNSA. V was pared by 5 bases and J by 5 bases, with 9 bases between. The CDR3 is 12 amino acids. CDR3 region: CASSPRGETQYF. DNA of the CDR3: TGTGCCAGCAGCCCTAGGGGGGAGACCCAGTACTTC. The full variable domain, completed using reference TRBV7-2 and TRBJ2-5, is GAGVSQSPSNKVTEKGKDVELRCDPISGHTALYWYRQSLGQGLEFLIYFQGNSAPDKSGLPSDRFSAERTGGSVSTLTIQRTQQEDSAVYLCASSPRGETQYFGPGTRLLVL.

The chain joins TRBV5-4 to TRBJ2-5; the D gene is possibly TRBD2 (6 bases). Germline loops: CDR1 SGHNT, CDR2 YYREEE (reference sequence). The CDR3 contains 13 residues. Trimming cost V 4 bases and J 4 bases, with 11 bases left between them. The CDR3 here is CASSRERGETQYF. DNA for the CDR3: TGTGCCAGCAGCCGGGAGAGGGGAGAGACCCAGTACTTC.

The rearrangement links TRBV27 to TRBJ2-1; 11 bases align to TRBD2. Germline-derived CDR1 and CDR2 are MNHEY and SMNVEV (reference sequence). The CDR3 covers 16 residues. V shed 3 bases and J 5 bases; nucleotides not matched to a gene: 6. Here the CDR3 reads CASSFVAGGGDNEQFF. The CDR3 nucleotides read TGTGCCAGCAGTTTCGTAGCGGGAGGGGGAGACAATGAGCAGTTCTTC.

The chain employs TRBV27 and TRBJ2-7, with 8 bases lining up with TRBD2. This CDR3 has 16 residues. CDR1 is MNHEY and CDR2 is SMNVEV in the germline V gene (reference sequence). Germline trimming cut 5 bases from V and 0 bases from J; bases unmatched to any gene: 9. The CDR3 reads CASSPSAGVSSYEQYF. CDR3 coding DNA: TGTGCCAGCAGTCCCTCAGCGGGAGTGAGCTCCTACGAGCAGTACTTC.

The chain is built from TRBV7-2 and TRBJ2-7; possibly TRBD1 for D (6 bases). CDR1 and CDR2 from the germline V gene are SGHTA and FQGNSA. This CDR3 has 13 residues. V gave up 5 bases and J gave up 10 bases, with 18 bases separating them. CDR3 nucleotide sequence: TGTGCCAGCAGCGCTGGGACAACCTTACTTCAGTACTTC. It translates to CASSAGTTLLQYF. The full variable domain, rest sourced from reference TRBV7-2 and TRBJ2-7, is GAGVSQSPSNKVTEKGKDVELRCDPISGHTALYWYRQSLGQGLEFLIYFQGNSAPDKSGLPSDRFSAERTGGSVSTLTIQRTQQEDSAVYLCASSAGTTLLQYFGPGTRLTVT.

The V gene is TRBV5-1, the J gene TRBJ2-7; TRBD2 matches 7 bases. Germline CDR1 SGHRS, CDR2 YFSETQ. V gave up 5 bases and J gave up 4 bases; unmatched junction bases: 6. CDR3 length: 13 residues. DNA of the CDR3: TGCGCCAGCAGGCAGACTAGCCAGTACGAGCAGTACTTC. Residues: CASRQTSQYEQYF.

V and J are TRBV25-1 and TRBJ1-3, with D perhaps TRBD1 (6 bases). Germline CDR1 and CDR2: MGHDK and SYGVNS. The V gene lost 3 bases and the J gene lost 3 bases, with 15 bases spanning the gap. This CDR3 has 16 residues. CDR3 in amino acids: CASSDVQGRGGNTIYF. Written as DNA, the CDR3 is TGTGCCAGCAGTGATGTACAGGGCAGGGGTGGAAACACCATATATTTT.

The chain couples TRBV18 to TRBJ2-3; 7 positions match TRBD1. The trim removed 3 bases at V and 2 bases at J, leaving 8 bases unmatched. CDR3 length: 16 amino acids. The germline gives CDR1 KGHSH, CDR2 LQKENI. CDR3 sequence (DNA): TGTGCCAGCTCACCGCGCCGGGACAGTAACACAGATACGCAGTATTTT. Translating gives CASSPRRDSNTDTQYF.

The chain recombines TRBV21-1 with TRBJ2-1; the tabulated D call, TRBD1, remains unverified against the DNA. TRBV21-1 is a pseudogene locus. CDR3 length: 16 residues. CDR3 residues: CASSIQGQNLYNEQFF. In nucleotides, the CDR3 is TGTGCCAGCAGCATTCAGGGACAGAATCTTTACAATGAGCAGTTCTTC.

This clone was seen a few times. The DNA for the CDR3 is TGCGCCAGCAGCCGGACTAGCGGGGCGGGATCCTACGAGCAGTACTTC. Residues: CASSRTSGAGSYEQYF. The J gene is TRBJ2-7, the V gene TRBV5-1, with TRBD2 matching over 12 bases. Germline loops: CDR1 SGHRS, CDR2 YFSETQ. CDR3 length: 16 residues. J lost 1 base, V lost 4 bases, and 6 bases had no gene match.

V and J are TRBV12-5 and TRBJ2-1; 12 bases match TRBD2. This CDR3 spans 20 amino acids. From germline, CDR1 is LGHNT and CDR2 FRNRAP. J lost 3 bases, V lost 0 bases, and 12 bases had no gene match. The CDR3 region is CASGLVVSASGRGDYNEQFF. The CDR3 nucleotides read TGTGCTAGTGGTTTGGTCGTTTCGGCTAGCGGGAGGGGGGACTACAATGAGCAGTTCTTC.

This chain uses TRBV7-3 with TRBJ2-2, with TRBD2 matching over 8 bases. The CDR3 extends over 17 amino acids. V trimming: 1 base; J trimming: 5 bases; junction bases outside the gene matches: 9. Germline V gene data show CDR1 as SGHTA and CDR2 as FQGTGA. CDR3: CASSLNSAGGGTGELFF. CDR3 nucleotide sequence: TGTGCCAGCAGCTTAAACTCGGCGGGAGGAGGGACCGGGGAGCTGTTTTTT.

The rearrangement joins TRBV7-6 to TRBJ2-5; TRBD1 is a possible D gene (6 bases). Germline CDR1 reads SGHVS; CDR2 reads FNYEAQ. The CDR3 runs to 13 residues. V lost 3 bases and J lost 5, with 10 bases in between. CDR3 loop: CASSLTGWETQYF. The CDR3 DNA sequence: TGTGCCAGCAGCTTGACAGGTTGGGAGACCCAGTACTTC.

This chain joins TRBV2 and TRBJ2-3; 10 nucleotides align to TRBD1. J was trimmed by 6 bases and V by 4 bases; bases with no gene match: 10. The germline gives CDR1 SNHLY, CDR2 FYNNEI. The CDR3 is 16 residues long. CDR3 sequence: CASSGGQGKITDTQYF. The CDR3 region has the DNA TGTGCCAGCAGTGGGGGACAGGGGAAAATTACGGATACGCAGTATTTT.

This clone was observed a single time. The chain joins TRBV19 to TRBJ1-6, with TRBD1 identical over 7 bases. The CDR3 sequence is 13 residues long. J was trimmed by 6 bases and V by 7 bases; bases with no gene match: 3. Germline V gives CDR1 LNHDA, CDR2 SQIVND (reference sequence). CDR3 in DNA: TGTGCCAGTATGCAGGGGGGTAATTCACCCCTCCACTTT. Its protein is CASMQGGNSPLHF.

The gene calls are TRBV19 and TRBJ2-5; TRBD1 is a possible D gene (7 bases). The CDR3 loop spans 15 amino acids. Germline CDR1 is LNHDA and CDR2 is SQIVND (reference sequence). V lost 3 bases, J lost 4 bases, and 15 bases lay in between. The chain's CDR3 is CASSMSRGARETQYF. The CDR3 DNA follows: TGTGCCAGTAGTATGAGCAGGGGGGCACGAGAGACCCAGTACTTC.

This chain joins TRBV19 and TRBJ1-5; TRBD1 agrees at 7 bases. CDR1 is LNHDA, CDR2 SQIVND, per germline (reference sequence). This CDR3 contains 14 residues. With V trimmed by 3 bases and J by 5 bases, 4 bases remained unmatched. CDR3 DNA: TGTGCCAGTAGTATCGGACAGGCAGATCAGCCCCAGCATTTT. Its translation: CASSIGQADQPQHF.